The 19 T cell receptor beta chains in this list originate from one sample, sequenced in a study of T cell responses to AZD1222 COVID-19 vaccine. Profiled with immunoSEQ multiplex PCR; TCRdb holds only in-frame clones, not every one. This table has about 88,000 clones, just over 90% appearing once. The sequencing here drew on peripheral blood, taken 28 days after the second AZD1222 dose. The receptors were gathered from an adult who received the AZD1222 COVID-19 vaccine.

The chain is built from TRBV4-2 and TRBJ2-7, with D perhaps being TRBD1 or TRBD2 (5 bases each). The germline gives CDR1 LGHNA, CDR2 YNFKEQ. The CDR3 consists of 15 residues. The V end was cut by 4 bases, the J end by 3 bases, with 16 bases between. The CDR3 sequence is CASSRYRDQNYEQYF. The CDR3 DNA is TGTGCCAGCAGCCGCTACCGGGACCAGAACTACGAGCAGTACTTC.

This chain links TRBV7-9 with TRBJ2-1; tentatively, D is TRBD2 (6 bases). CDR1 and CDR2 from the germline V gene are SEHNR and FQNEAQ (reference sequence). This CDR3 has 15 amino acids. Trimming took 5 bases from V and 5 from J, leaving 16 bases between them. The CDR3 sequence: CASSRPRTGDNEQFF. The CDR3 DNA follows: TGTGCCAGCAGCCGCCCCCGGACGGGGGACAATGAGCAGTTCTTC.

The chain uses TRBV19 and TRBJ1-5; 10 nucleotides agree with TRBD1. J lost 5 bases, V lost 3 bases, and 1 base had no gene match. The CDR3 sequence is 14 residues long. Germline loops: CDR1 LNHDA, CDR2 SQIVND (reference sequence). The CDR3 here is CASSMTGGYQPQHF. In nucleotides, the CDR3 is TGTGCCAGTAGTATGACAGGGGGCTATCAGCCCCAGCATTTT. Filled out from reference TRBV19 and TRBJ1-5, the complete variable domain reads DGGITQSPKYLFRKEGQNVTLSCEQNLNHDAMYWYRQDPGQGLRLIYYSQIVNDFQKGDIAEGYSVSREKKESFPLTVTSAQKNPTAFYLCASSMTGGYQPQHFGDGTRLSIL.

The chain couples TRBV5-4 to TRBJ2-1; 8 bases agree with TRBD2. This CDR3 has 20 amino acids. Germline CDR1 reads SGHNT; CDR2 reads YYREEE (reference sequence). V was clipped by 4 bases and J by 4 bases; unmatched bases: 22. The CDR3 is CASSRRGSSASGRVYNEQFF. CDR3 nucleotides: TGTGCCAGCAGCCGGAGGGGTTCGAGCGCTAGCGGGCGAGTATACAATGAGCAGTTCTTC.

This clone was detected once. Other DNA sequences of this sample code for an identical CDR3. The chain links TRBV11-2 to TRBJ2-1; D is uncertain. CDR3 length equals 13 residues. Looked up from germline, CDR1 is SGHAT and CDR2 is FQNNGV. V was pared by 0 bases and J by 5 bases, with 5 bases between. CDR3 coding DNA: TGTGCCAGCAGCTTAGATAGAGACAATGAGCAGTTCTTC. Protein: CASSLDRDNEQFF. The whole variable domain, filled in from reference TRBV11-2 and TRBJ2-1, reads EAGVAQSPRYKIIEKRQSVAFWCNPISGHATLYWYQQILGQGPKLLIQFQNNGVVDDSQLPKDRFSAERLKGVDSTLKIQPAKLEDSAVYLCASSLDRDNEQFFGPGTRLTVL.

The chain recombines TRBV12-3 or TRBV12-4 with TRBJ1-5; 7 positions agree with TRBD1. There are 12 residues in the CDR3. J gave up 11 bases and V 1 base, and 2 bases lay outside the gene matches. CDR3 loop: CASSLGQGSQHF. The CDR3 bases are TGTGCCAGCAGTTTAGGACAGGGCTCCCAGCATTTT.

This sequence joins TRBV4-2 and TRBJ1-5; possibly TRBD1 for D (5 bases). The germline V gene encodes CDR1 LGHNA and CDR2 YNFKEQ. V lost 1 base and J lost 6, with 16 bases in between. There are 16 residues in the CDR3. DNA for the CDR3: TGTGCCAGCAGCCAAGGGTCTAGCAGGGTGGGTCAGCCCCAGCATTTT. Protein: CASSQGSSRVGQPQHF.

The V call is TRBV5-1, the J call TRBJ1-5; D remains ambiguous. Germline CDR1 SGHRS, CDR2 YFSETQ. The CDR3 is 16 amino acids. Trimming removed 4 bases from V and 1 base from J, with 15 bases in between. The chain's CDR3 is CASSPGEARSNQPQHF. The CDR3 nucleotides read TGCGCCAGCAGCCCGGGAGAAGCGAGAAGCAATCAGCCCCAGCATTTT.

V usage is TRBV6-5 and J usage is TRBJ1-1; 10 nucleotides match TRBD1. The CDR3 has 15 amino acids. Germline CDR1 MNHEY, CDR2 SVGAGI. The V segment lost 3 bases and the J segment 0 bases; nucleotides outside the gene matches: 1. CDR3 loop: CASSYGTGVNTEAFF. CDR3 bases: TGTGCCAGCAGTTATGGGACAGGGGTGAACACTGAAGCTTTCTTT.

This clone was found once. The V call is TRBV3-1 (or the pseudogene TRBV3-2), the J call TRBJ2-1; the match to TRBD1 covers 8 bases. Germline lookup yields CDR1 LGHDT and CDR2 YNNKEL (reference sequence). V was pared by 4 bases and J by 7 bases, with 9 bases of the junction left unmatched. The CDR3 runs to 15 residues. DNA for the CDR3: TGTGCCAGCAGCCTCGGGCAGGGGGCAAGGAATGAGCAGTTCTTC. Translated: CASSLGQGARNEQFF.

The CDR3 DNA follows: TGTGCCAGCAGCCAATCGGGGGGACAGCCCCAGCATTTT. Its protein is CASSQSGGQPQHF. The chain carries TRBV14 and TRBJ1-5; perhaps TRBD1 as D (5 bases). This CDR3 has 13 amino acids. Germline assignment: CDR1 SGHDN and CDR2 FVKESK. V lost 2 bases, J lost 7 bases, and 9 bases lay in between. Using reference TRBV14 and TRBJ1-5 for the parts outside the CDR3, the full variable domain is EAGVTQFPSHSVIEKGQTVTLRCDPISGHDNLYWYRRVMGKEIKFLLHFVKESKQDESGMPNNRFLAERTGGTYSTLKVQPAELEDSGVYFCASSQSGGQPQHFGDGTRLSIL.

V usage is TRBV6-2 or TRBV6-3 and J usage is TRBJ1-3, with D unclear. Trimming cost V 4 bases and J 0 bases, with 7 bases left between them. The germline gives CDR1 MNHEY, CDR2 SVGEGT. The CDR3 consists of 14 residues. Here the CDR3 reads CASSSGNSGNTIYF. The CDR3 region has the DNA TGTGCCAGCAGTTCCGGGAACTCTGGAAACACCATATATTTT.

The V and J genes are TRBV2 and TRBJ1-6, with D maybe TRBD1 (6 bases). The V end was cut by 5 bases, the J end by 5 bases, with 16 bases between. CDR1 is SNHLY, CDR2 FYNNEI, per germline. The CDR3 totals 16 residues. The CDR3 DNA is TGTGCCAGCAGTCCTAGCCGAGGACAGAATAATTCACCCCTCCACTTT. This sequence encodes CASSPSRGQNNSPLHF. Full variable domain (rest looked up from reference TRBV2 and TRBJ1-6): EPEVTQTPSHQVTQMGQEVILRCVPISNHLYFYWYRQILGQKVEFLVSFYNNEISEKSEIFDDQFSVERPDGSNFTLKIRSTKLEDSAMYFCASSPSRGQNNSPLHFGNGTRLTVT.

The chain carries TRBV18 and TRBJ1-4; no clear D. CDR1 and CDR2 from the germline V gene are KGHSH and LQKENI. This CDR3 has 14 amino acids. Trimming removed 1 base at V and 5 bases at J, with 8 bases between. The CDR3 loop is CASSPRDGNEKLFF. CDR3 DNA: TGTGCCAGCTCACCACGAGACGGAAATGAAAAACTGTTTTTT.

Details on this clone: Its ends do not fully match the called genes, so a read error is possible. The DNA for the CDR3 is TGCGCCAGCGGCTTACAGGGTAGCACCGGGGAGCTGTTTTTT. Amino acids: CASGLQGSTGELFF. This chain connects TRBV5-1 to TRBJ2-2; a possible D gene is TRBD1 (6 bases). There are 14 residues in the CDR3. The germline V gene has CDR1 SGHRS and CDR2 YFSETQ.

The gene calls are TRBV6-2 or TRBV6-3 and TRBJ2-1; 13 bases agree with TRBD2. This CDR3 region has 19 residues. J lost 2 bases, V lost 0 bases, and 7 bases had no gene match. Germline values: CDR1 MNHEY, CDR2 SVGEGT. Here the CDR3 DNA reads TGTGCCAGCAGTTACTCGATTACTAGCGGGGGGGCCACCTACAATGAGCAGTTCTTC. This codes for CASSYSITSGGATYNEQFF.

The chain links TRBV7-2 to TRBJ1-3; D is ambiguous. The CDR3 is 15 amino acids. V lost 1 base to trimming and J lost 4 bases, with 11 bases between them. Germline V CDR1 and CDR2: SGHTA, FQGNSA. The CDR3, as DNA: TGTGCCAGCAGCTTAGACGCGGCAGCAGGAAACACCATATATTTT. It specifies CASSLDAAAGNTIYF.

The chain recombines TRBV2 with TRBJ2-7, with 7 bases matching TRBD1. CDR1 and CDR2 from the germline V gene are SNHLY and FYNNEI. The CDR3 extends over 13 amino acids. V shed 6 bases, J shed 1 base, and the junction held 3 bases outside the gene matches. Here the CDR3 DNA reads TGTGCCAGCAGGGACAGGTCTTCCTACGAGCAGTACTTC. Protein product: CASRDRSSYEQYF.

The CDR3: CASKPGGERQPQHF. The CDR3 DNA reads TGTGCCAGTAAGCCGGGGGGCGAGAGGCAGCCCCAGCATTTT. This sequence joins TRBV19 and TRBJ1-5, with D maybe TRBD1 (6 bases). Looked up from germline, CDR1 is LNHDA and CDR2 is SQIVND (reference sequence). Trimming took off 7 bases at V and 7 bases at J, with 17 bases between the two ends. The length of the CDR3 is 14 residues.